The 30 T cell receptor beta chains presented below share a single source sample, sequenced in a study of shared clonotypes between healthy human individuals. Positive CCR7 selection of CD45RO-negative cells yielded the naive CD8 cells, and terminally differentiated effector memory CD45RA+ cells were excluded. Data came from immunoSEQ multiplex PCR; TCRdb stores just in-frame clones and leaves some out. The sample records around 1.9 million clones, just under 95% being singletons. Material: naive CD8+ T cells from PBMCs. These receptors were taken from a man aged 18 to 30 in good health. Some clones in this sample may be carry-over from other donors' samples.

The CDR3 is CAWSVGLAGYEQYF. In DNA, the CDR3 is TGTGCCTGGAGTGTGGGGCTAGCGGGGTACGAGCAGTACTTC. The chain uses TRBV30 and TRBJ2-7, with TRBD2 matching over 9 bases. The CDR3 is 14 residues long. V dropped 0 bases and J dropped 4; count of bases not matched to a gene: 4. Germline CDR1 reads GTSNPN; CDR2 reads SVGIG (reference sequence).

The chain uses TRBV11-2 and TRBJ1-5, with TRBD1 as a possible D gene (6 bases). The V end was cut by 5 bases, the J end by 1 base, with 12 bases between. CDR1 and CDR2 from the germline V gene are SGHAT and FQNNGV. The CDR3 is 15 amino acids. CDR3 sequence: CASSAPGGSNQPQHF. Here the CDR3 DNA reads TGTGCCAGCAGCGCACCGGGGGGCAGCAATCAGCCCCAGCATTTT.

The genes are TRBV7-9 and TRBJ2-7, with D hard to call. This CDR3 contains 15 residues. Per germline, CDR1 SEHNR and CDR2 FQNEAQ (reference sequence). Trimming cost V 3 bases and J 7 bases, with 19 bases left between them. The CDR3 sequence is CASSFGPGGLYEQYF. The CDR3 nucleotides read TGTGCCAGCAGCTTTGGGCCAGGCGGTCTCTATGAGCAGTACTTC.

The chain has TRBV11-2 and TRBJ1-4; D is ambiguous. Trimming shortened V by 3 bases and J by 8 bases, and 13 bases separated the two germline ends. Per the germline V gene, CDR1 is SGHAT and CDR2 is FQNNGV. The CDR3 is 14 amino acids. The CDR3 is CASSFRVRGEKLFF. The CDR3 DNA reads TGTGCCAGCAGCTTCCGGGTCAGAGGAGAAAAACTGTTTTTT.

V gene TRBV27 combines with J gene TRBJ2-1; D unclear. Trimming pared 6 bases from V and 4 bases from J, leaving 19 bases between. Looked up from germline, CDR1 is MNHEY and CDR2 is SMNVEV (reference sequence). The CDR3 is made up of 16 amino acids. CDR3 in DNA: TGTGCCAGCAGCTTAAGCAGACCAAACCTTTACAATGAGCAGTTCTTC. Translating it yields CASSLSRPNLYNEQFF.

Comment on this clone: This sample also contains other DNA sequences that code for the same CDR3. V gene TRBV7-2 combines with J gene TRBJ2-7; 8 bases align to TRBD1. CDR1 is SGHTA and CDR2 is FQGNSA in the germline V gene. CDR3 length equals 14 residues. Trimming cost V 4 bases and J 2 bases; bases outside gene matches: 4. This chain's CDR3 is CASSSRTGTYEQYF. The CDR3 nucleotides read TGTGCCAGCAGCTCCCGGACAGGGACCTACGAGCAGTACTTC.

On this clone: This sample also contains other DNA sequences that code for the same CDR3. This chain connects TRBV6-5 to TRBJ1-1, with TRBD1 as a possible D gene (6 bases). Trimming left V 0 bases short and J 4 bases short, with 9 bases between. CDR1 MNHEY and CDR2 SVGAGI come from the germline V gene. CDR3 length: 14 residues. The CDR3 reads CASSYSGGATEAFF. Written as DNA, the CDR3 is TGTGCCAGCAGTTACTCAGGGGGTGCCACTGAAGCTTTCTTT.

Written as DNA, the CDR3 is TGTGCCAGCAGTTCGCTGGGGGACCCCTACGAGCAGTACTTC. Protein product: CASSSLGDPYEQYF. The rearrangement links TRBV27 to TRBJ2-7, with D perhaps given as TRBD1 or TRBD2 (5 bases each). Germline V gene data show CDR1 as MNHEY and CDR2 as SMNVEV (reference sequence). V lost 4 bases, J lost 2 bases, and 12 bases lay in between. The CDR3 covers 14 residues.

The chain recombines TRBV19 with TRBJ2-1, with 11 positions matching TRBD2. Germline V lookup: CDR1 LNHDA, CDR2 SQIVND (reference sequence). This CDR3 contains 13 residues. V trimming: 8 bases; J trimming: 6 bases; junction bases outside the gene matches: 3. Here the CDR3 DNA reads TGTGCCAGTCGGACTAGCGGGCGCAATGAGCAGTTCTTC. Amino acid sequence: CASRTSGRNEQFF.

This sequence joins TRBV25-1 and TRBJ2-7; possible D gene TRBD2, 5 bases. Germline V gene lookup returns CDR1 MGHDK and CDR2 SYGVNS. This CDR3 has 15 amino acids. Trimming pared 1 base from V and 2 bases from J, leaving 12 bases between. The chain's CDR3 is CASSELRTPTYEQYF. The CDR3 nucleotides are TGTGCCAGCAGTGAATTGAGGACTCCTACCTACGAGCAGTACTTC.

The V and J genes are TRBV6-5 and TRBJ2-5; 10 nucleotides line up with TRBD2. Germline values: CDR1 MNHEY, CDR2 SVGAGI. This CDR3 contains 14 residues. Losses at the gene ends were 7 bases for V and 5 bases for J; bases not matched to a gene: 7. Written as DNA, the CDR3 is TGTGCCAGCAAGGCTAGCGGGAGTGGGGAGACCCAGTACTTC. As protein: CASKASGSGETQYF.

The chain combines TRBV29-1 with TRBJ2-7; 11 bases align to TRBD2. Trimming removed 1 base from V and 3 bases from J; junction bases left unmatched: 8. The CDR3 sequence is 16 residues long. Germline CDR1 SQVTM, CDR2 ANQGSEA. Here the CDR3 DNA reads TGCAGCGTTGAAGTCTCGGGACTAGCGGCCCACTACGAGCAGTACTTC. It is translated as CSVEVSGLAAHYEQYF.

This sequence joins TRBV7-9 and TRBJ2-1; 7 bases match TRBD2. The CDR3 has 15 residues. The V segment lost 4 bases and the J segment 2 bases; nucleotides outside the gene matches: 5. Germline lookup yields CDR1 SEHNR and CDR2 FQNEAQ (reference sequence). This CDR3 reads CASSSREAPYNEQFF. CDR3 in DNA: TGTGCCAGCAGCTCACGGGAGGCCCCCTACAATGAGCAGTTCTTC.

This chain links TRBV19 with TRBJ2-1; tentative D call: TRBD2 (5 bases). Germline V lookup: CDR1 LNHDA, CDR2 SQIVND (reference sequence). The V and J ends lost 1 base and 7 bases respectively, with 14 bases between them. The CDR3 sequence is 15 residues long. The CDR3 protein is CASSIAGLRWNEQFF. For the CDR3, the DNA is TGTGCCAGTAGTATAGCAGGACTCAGGTGGAATGAGCAGTTCTTC.

The table lists this clone with a count of one. The chain combines TRBV7-8 with TRBJ1-4, with 8 bases lining up with TRBD1. The CDR3 consists of 17 residues. CDR1 and CDR2 from the germline V gene are SGHVS and FQNEAQ. Losses at the gene ends were 5 bases for V and 7 bases for J; bases not matched to a gene: 15. CDR3 protein: CASSPRGRGMVVEKLFF. The DNA of the CDR3 is TGTGCCAGCAGCCCCAGGGGGCGGGGGATGGTGGTTGAAAAACTGTTTTTT.

V usage is TRBV4-1 and J usage is TRBJ2-2, with 12 bases aligning to TRBD2. The germline V gene has CDR1 MGHRA and CDR2 YSYEKL. The ends lost 3 bases at V and 5 bases at J; junction bases unmatched: 7. The CDR3 sequence is 17 residues long. In nucleotides, the CDR3 is TGCGCCAGCAGCCAGTCTAGCGGGAGGGGAGGGACCGGGGAGCTGTTTTTT. The encoded protein is CASSQSSGRGGTGELFF.

This CDR3 reads CASSFVQGAGTGELFF. The CDR3 nucleotides are TGTGCCAGCAGTTTCGTACAGGGGGCCGGCACCGGGGAGCTGTTTTTT. The chain is built from TRBV27 and TRBJ2-2; the match to TRBD1 covers 9 bases. The CDR3 has 16 amino acids. CDR1 MNHEY and CDR2 SMNVEV come from the germline V gene (reference sequence). J was trimmed by 4 bases and V by 3 bases; bases with no gene match: 6.

The chain links TRBV4-1 to TRBJ2-1; D might be TRBD2 (6 bases). This CDR3 is built from 16 residues. Germline V gives CDR1 MGHRA, CDR2 YSYEKL. Trimming took off 4 bases at V and 7 bases at J, with 20 bases between the two ends. The CDR3 DNA reads as TGCGCCAGCAGCCCTAGAACGGGACTTGCAATGAATGAGCAGTTCTTC. This translates into CASSPRTGLAMNEQFF.

The rearrangement links TRBV11-2 to TRBJ2-1, with D tentatively TRBD2 (6 bases). The V gene's germline CDR1 is SGHAT and CDR2 FQNNGV. The germline V and J ends were trimmed by 1 base and 10 bases, with 11 bases remaining between them. This CDR3 comprises 13 residues. CDR3 residues: CASSLVSAGEQFF. The CDR3 DNA reads as TGTGCCAGCAGCTTAGTTTCGGCGGGAGAGCAGTTCTTC.

The chain combines TRBV6-1 with TRBJ2-1; D gene unclear. The germline V and J ends were trimmed by 4 bases and 0 bases, with 10 bases remaining between them. Germline V lookup: CDR1 MNHNS, CDR2 SASEGT. The CDR3 spans 15 residues. This CDR3 reads CASSVVAPSYNEQFF. The CDR3 nucleotides are TGTGCCAGCAGTGTGGTAGCCCCCTCCTACAATGAGCAGTTCTTC.

The chain links TRBV21-1 to TRBJ1-1. TRBV21-1 is a known pseudogene. There are 17 residues in the CDR3. The CDR3 nucleotides read TGTGCCAGCAGCAAAGGTTTAGTCGGGGGGGTGAACACTGAAGCTTTCTTT. Its translation is CASSKGLVGGVNTEAFF.

This chain connects TRBV5-6 to TRBJ2-5; 12 bases fit TRBD2. Germline CDR1 is SGHDT and CDR2 is YYEEEE. The CDR3 loop spans 17 amino acids. Losses at the gene ends were 2 bases for V and 2 bases for J; bases not matched to a gene: 7. CDR3 residues: CASSFSGLAGPQETQYF. For the CDR3, the DNA is TGTGCCAGCAGCTTCTCGGGACTAGCGGGTCCACAAGAGACCCAGTACTTC.

Here the CDR3 DNA reads TGTGCCATCAGGGAGACAGGGAAAGAGACCCAGTACTTC. Residues: CAIRETGKETQYF. The rearrangement uses TRBV10-3 and TRBJ2-5; 7 nucleotides match TRBD1. Germline CDR1 ENHRY, CDR2 SYGVKD. The V gene end was trimmed by 6 bases and the J gene end by 3 bases; junction bases not matched to a gene: 4. The CDR3 totals 13 residues.

This chain joins TRBV7-9 and TRBJ2-1; D is possibly TRBD1 (5 bases). This CDR3 has 10 amino acids. Germline V gene lookup returns CDR1 SEHNR and CDR2 FQNEAQ (reference sequence). V was clipped by 7 bases and J by 12 bases, with 10 bases between them. CDR3 in DNA: TGTGCCAGCAAAAAAACAGGGCAGTTCTTC. Translating gives CASKKTGQFF.

This sequence joins TRBV19 and TRBJ2-7; 9 bases agree with TRBD2. V lost 3 bases to trimming and J lost 0 bases; unmatched junction nucleotides: 3. The CDR3 totals 15 residues. CDR1 is LNHDA and CDR2 is SQIVND in the germline V gene (reference sequence). CDR3 sequence (DNA): TGTGCCAGTAGTATCTCTAGCGGGGTCTCCTACGAGCAGTACTTC. Residues: CASSISSGVSYEQYF.

This clone was picked up one time. The chain uses TRBV5-5 and TRBJ2-5; possibly TRBD2 for D (5 bases). The CDR3 extends over 14 amino acids. Deletions cut 0 bases from V and 5 bases from J, with 11 bases between. CDR1 and CDR2 (germline): SGHKS, YYEKEE (reference sequence). The CDR3: CASSLEWESETQYF. The CDR3 region has the DNA TGTGCCAGCAGCTTGGAATGGGAGTCGGAGACCCAGTACTTC.

In DNA form, the CDR3 reads TGTGCCAGCAGTCATTCAATTACTAGCGGCTCCTACGAGCAGTACTTC. Translation gives CASSHSITSGSYEQYF. The J gene is TRBJ2-7, the V gene TRBV2; 8 bases align to TRBD2. This CDR3 is built from 16 residues. Unmatched junction bases numbered 9, after V lost 5 bases and J lost 0 bases. The germline gives CDR1 SNHLY, CDR2 FYNNEI.

The chain recombines TRBV27 with TRBJ2-5; maybe TRBD1 (5 bases). Trimming removed 0 bases from V and 5 bases from J, with 16 bases in between. Germline V gene data show CDR1 as MNHEY and CDR2 as SMNVEV (reference sequence). The CDR3 totals 16 residues. CDR3 coding DNA: TGTGCCAGCAGTTTATCGGGGCGGTTTTGGTCGGAGACCCAGTACTTC. It encodes CASSLSGRFWSETQYF.

The CDR3 DNA is TGTGCCAGCAGTGACCCGGCCGGGGGCGGCTATTACAATGAGCAGTTCTTC. As protein: CASSDPAGGGYYNEQFF. The rearrangement links TRBV6-1 to TRBJ2-1; TRBD1 or TRBD2 may be the D gene (6 bases each). Germline V lookup: CDR1 MNHNS, CDR2 SASEGT. The CDR3 spans 17 residues. The germline V and J ends were trimmed by 3 bases and 4 bases, with 19 bases remaining between them.

The chain has TRBV27 and TRBJ1-2, with 7 bases aligning to TRBD1. V lost 6 bases to trimming and J lost 7 bases; unmatched junction nucleotides: 11. Germline CDR1 and CDR2: MNHEY and SMNVEV (reference sequence). CDR3 size: 14 residues. The CDR3 reads CASRSPQGYSGYTF. The DNA of the CDR3 is TGTGCCAGCAGGAGCCCACAGGGGTATAGTGGCTACACCTTC.